The present T cell receptor beta chain was sequenced within a study of T cell repertoires in cytomegalovirus infection. At the level of the study: Public TCR beta signatures indicated both CMV infection and matching HLA type.

TCRdb re-analysed the reads in MiXCR, keeping a single row per CDR3 protein. The data show about 740,000 distinct CDR3 sequences, about a third seen once. General study results and limits: Cumulative frequency of public TCR beta families picked out carriers of CMV plus the relevant HLA.

This clonotype was seen a handful of times. As yet, its antigen is unknown. CDR1 SEHNR and CDR2 FQNEAQ come from the germline V gene (reference sequence). This CDR3 has 17 amino acids. J was trimmed by 0 bases and V by 5 bases; bases with no gene match: 7. V and J are TRBV7-9 and TRBJ2-6, with 7 bases lining up with TRBD1. The sequence was obtained from a human donor in good health (CMV status not recorded). Some clones in this sample may be carry-over from other donors' samples. Material for sequencing was PBMCs. This CDR3 is CASSPRQGRSGANVLTF. The CDR3 DNA is TGTGCCAGCAGCCCTCGACAGGGACGCTCTGGGGCCAACGTCCTGACTTTC.